One TCR beta chain is described in this entry. Data came from immunoSEQ multiplex PCR; TCRdb stores just in-frame clones and leaves some out. This table has approximately 250,000 clones, 86% appearing once. These data originate in a study of blood T cell repertoires in COVID-19. Germline CDR1 and CDR2: SGHRS and YFSETQ. V lost 4 bases to trimming and J lost 1 base; unmatched junction nucleotides: 3. The length of the CDR3 is 15 residues. Sample: peripheral blood. This sequence originates from a woman in her 70s with COVID-19, enrolled during active disease. V usage is TRBV5-1 and J usage is TRBJ2-3; 10 nucleotides match TRBD2. CDR3 region: CASSMLAGGTDTQYF. For the CDR3, the DNA is TGCGCCAGCAGCATGCTAGCGGGGGGCACAGATACGCAGTATTTT.